This record concerns one T cell receptor beta chain sequence. This clonotype was counted ten times or more. What this receptor recognizes is not known. No much larger clone exists at a distance of one base, and base qualities are not known. TCR cDNA was made using 5'RACE template switching, a step that added a universal primer site and unique molecular identifiers. Priming for cDNA synthesis came from both the TCR alpha and TCR beta constant segments. Libraries were amplified in two PCR steps, with sample barcodes and sequencing adapters added in the second step. Sequencing of the libraries was done on either Illumina HiSeq 2500 (2x100 bp) or NovaSeq (2x150 bp). The original pipeline was this. Reads were demultiplexed and collapsed into UMI consensus sequences with MIGEC, and V(D)J alignment was performed with MiXCR. Vaccine-responding clonotypes were identified with edgeR using replicate PBMC samples, with FDR below 0.01 and a log2 fold change above 5 up to day 15 being required. CD4 or CD8 identity was assigned to each bulk clonotype according to whether the clonotype was present at higher abundance in the sequenced CD4 repertoire or the sequenced CD8 repertoire. TCRdb passed the public sequencing reads through fastp at Q25 and MiXCR, retaining productive beta sequences. CDR3 protein sequences are deduplicated, and each keeps its most common genes and DNA. The V and J calls follow TCRdb's processing rather than the paper's. The sample table holds 350,000 or so distinct CDR3 sequences, of which around 8.1% were seen once. The ten largest clones add up to 17% of the sample.

What this sample's treatment or condition label stands for: live attenuated yellow fever vaccine strain. At each blood-draw timepoint, two biological replicates of bulk PBMCs were collected. A standard Ficoll-Paque protocol was used to isolate PBMCs from peripheral blood. TriZol was used to extract RNA from bulk PBMCs, from CD4 and CD8 fractions, and from dextramer-positive and dextramer-negative fractions. Its CDR3 holds 13 amino acids, cysteine through phenylalanine. The CDR3 DNA has 39 bases and is translated from base 1. CDR1 DFQATT and CDR2 SNEGSKA are derived from the germline V gene (reference sequence). The germline ends are 7 bases apart after V is trimmed by 2 bases and J by 0 bases. This record belongs to a study of T cells after yellow fever vaccination (dated by TCRdb to the late 2010s). Some background on the complete study: The SMART-Seq v4 Ultra Low Input RNA kit was used to prepare libraries from fractions with low cell numbers. Bulk TCR alpha and beta repertoires were sequenced longitudinally to track T-cell clones before and after primary and booster YFV17D yellow fever vaccination. Two healthy male donors made up the cohort, one aged 18 to 30 years and the other aged 30 to 39 years. Blood was drawn at multiple timepoints before and after primary and secondary immunization, with bulk PBMC replicates and cell subsets isolated. Here is what the overall study found, with its caveats: The secondary T-cell response was found to be weaker but faster than the primary response, with a peak reached on day 5 rather than on day 15. After the booster, most clones that had expanded after primary vaccination were detected again (nearly 98% of CD4 and 88% of CD8), suggesting broad maintenance of memory. A small fraction of clonotypes appeared in both the CD4 and CD8 compartments, likely as a result of convergent recombination. Only a couple of donors were included in the study, so the extent to which the findings can be generalized is limited. FACS-sorted repertoires could contain abundant contaminating clonotypes from the bulk population, so computational filtering was required.

The TCR was taken from a man aged 18 to 29 who received the YFV17D yellow fever vaccine. This chain is built from TRBV20-1 and TRBJ1-2; TRBD1 could be the D gene, as 5 bases match. The source was PBMCs, collected roughly seven weeks after the first yellow fever vaccination. The CDR3 is CSARSGANYGYTF. DNA sequence: TGCAGTGCTAGATCGGGGGCTAACTATGGCTACACCTTC.